One sample yielded the 18 T cell receptor beta chains listed below, sequenced in a study of regulatory T cells in long-lasting Graves disease. The time point denotes: persistent/refractory GD, antithyroid drugs over 5 years with positive TRAb. Construction of the TCR library relied on RNA isolated from PBMCs. Researchers made TCR beta libraries by using iRepertoire HTBI primers and running Arm-PCR on CDR3 regions. Each CDR3 protein gets one entry after TCRdb re-called the multiplex PCR reads with MiXCR. The sample includes approximately 690,000 distinct CDR3 sequences, about 32% of them seen just once. The specimen was peripheral blood mononuclear cells (PBMCs), collected when the disease was refractory, from a patient treated with antithyroid drugs. The receptors here all came from a female donor with Graves disease.

There are a few counts of this clonotype. V gene TRBV25-1 combines with J gene TRBJ2-7, with 9 positions matching TRBD1. The length of the CDR3 is 14 residues. The germline CDR1 and CDR2 sequences are MGHDK and SYGVNS. Trimming took 4 bases from V and 3 from J; bases not matched to a gene: 4. The CDR3 sequence is CASSAGTGIYEQYF. CDR3 nucleotide sequence: TGTGCCAGCAGTGCCGGGACAGGGATCTACGAGCAGTACTTC.

This clonotype has only a few counts. The rearrangement links TRBV27 to TRBJ1-6; a weak D match, TRBD1 (5 bases). Between the trimmed V and J ends, which lost 4 bases and 2 bases, there was a span of 9 bases. In germline, CDR1 is MNHEY, CDR2 SMNVEV (reference sequence). The length of the CDR3 is 15 residues. CDR3: CASSYGTAYNSPLHF. The CDR3 DNA sequence: TGTGCCAGCAGTTACGGGACGGCCTATAATTCACCCCTCCACTTT.

The chain is built from TRBV20-1 and TRBJ1-1, with no clear D. The CDR3 contains 14 residues. Trimming cost V 3 bases and J 0 bases, with 11 bases left between them. CDR1 is DFQATT and CDR2 is SNEGSKA in the germline V gene (reference sequence). The CDR3 spells CSARVAAMNTEAFF. CDR3 DNA sequence: TGCAGTGCTAGGGTGGCAGCGATGAACACTGAAGCTTTCTTT.

The sample holds a few counts of this clonotype. In DNA, the CDR3 is TGCGCCAGCAGCTTGGCCGGACAGGGTGCCGTGTACACTGAAGCTTTCTTT. Amino acid sequence: CASSLAGQGAVYTEAFF. This chain joins TRBV5-1 and TRBJ1-1, with TRBD1 matching 8 bases. This CDR3 has 17 amino acids. V lost 0 bases, J lost 3 bases, and 10 bases stayed unmatched. The germline V gene encodes CDR1 SGHRS and CDR2 YFSETQ.

Details on this clonotype: One end of the junction does not line up with germline, which may come from a read error. The CDR3 DNA reads TGTGCCAGCAGTTTAGGAGGGTTTAGCAATCAGCTCCAGCATTTT. Its protein product is CASSLGGFSNQLQHF. The rearrangement links TRBV12-3 or TRBV12-4 to TRBJ1-5, with D unresolved. This CDR3 is 15 amino acids long.

This clonotype has a count of ten or more. The chain carries TRBV2 and TRBJ1-5; D uncertain. This CDR3 has 13 residues. The germline V gene has CDR1 SNHLY and CDR2 FYNNEI. V lost 3 bases to trimming and J lost 2 bases, with 5 bases between them. The CDR3, as DNA: TGTGCCAGCAGTGACGGGCGCAATCAGCCCCAGCATTTT. Translated: CASSDGRNQPQHF.

The V gene is TRBV27, the J gene TRBJ2-5; D is unresolved. V lost 7 bases, J lost 5 bases, and 11 bases lay in between. The CDR3 is 12 residues long. The germline CDR1 and CDR2 sequences are MNHEY and SMNVEV (reference sequence). Here the CDR3 DNA reads TGTGCCAGCAAGAAACTGGGGGAGACCCAGTACTTC. Encoded protein: CASKKLGETQYF.

The chain uses TRBV3-1 and TRBJ2-7, with D perhaps TRBD2 (6 bases). The germline gives CDR1 LGHDT, CDR2 YNNKEL (reference sequence). This CDR3 comprises 14 residues. V dropped 0 bases and J dropped 3 bases, with 9 bases sitting between them. The CDR3 is CASSQEGGYYEQYF. The CDR3, as DNA: TGTGCCAGCAGCCAAGAGGGAGGTTACTACGAGCAGTACTTC.

The table lists this clonotype with a few counts. The CDR3 protein is CASRAGQGSFGNQPQHF. The CDR3 coding sequence is TGTGCCAGCAGGGCGGGACAGGGGAGTTTTGGCAATCAGCCCCAGCATTTT. The chain links TRBV6-1 to TRBJ1-5; 10 nucleotides line up with TRBD1. The V and J ends lost 6 bases and 2 bases, in that order; junction bases with no gene match: 10. From germline, CDR1 is MNHNS and CDR2 SASEGT. This CDR3 has 17 amino acids.

This clonotype was detected ten times or more. The chain carries TRBV28 and TRBJ1-2; 10 bases match TRBD1. Trimming took 4 bases from V and 4 from J; bases not matched to a gene: 6. The CDR3 is 15 amino acids. Germline V gene data show CDR1 as MDHEN and CDR2 as SYDVKM. The CDR3: CASSSGQGGFYGYTF. CDR3 coding DNA: TGTGCCAGCAGTTCTGGACAGGGGGGCTTCTATGGCTACACCTTC.

V gene TRBV5-5 combines with J gene TRBJ1-1; D unclear. V was pared by 0 bases and J by 7 bases, with 13 bases between. The germline gives CDR1 SGHKS, CDR2 YYEKEE (reference sequence). CDR3 size: 14 residues. CDR3 region: CASSLVQTIDEAFF. Here the CDR3 DNA reads TGTGCCAGCAGCTTGGTTCAGACGATTGATGAAGCTTTCTTT. Complete variable domain (other parts from reference TRBV5-5 and TRBJ1-1): DAGVTQSPTHLIKTRGQQVTLRCSPISGHKSVSWYQQVLGQGPQFIFQYYEKEERGRGNFPDRFSARQFPNYSSELNVNALLLGDSALYLCASSLVQTIDEAFFGQGTRLTVV.

CDR3 in DNA: TGTGCCAGCAGGGACACTTATAATGAAAAACTGTTTTTT. Protein: CASRDTYNEKLFF. The chain carries TRBV6-2 or TRBV6-3 and TRBJ1-4; D might be TRBD1 (5 bases). There are 13 residues in the CDR3. Looked up from germline, CDR1 is MNHEY and CDR2 is SVGEGT. V lost 6 bases to trimming and J lost 4 bases, with 9 bases between them.

V gene TRBV10-3 combines with J gene TRBJ2-7; 10 bases are a match to TRBD2. The junction had 7 bases not matched to a gene; V was cut back by 10 bases and J by 4 bases. The germline gives CDR1 ENHRY, CDR2 SYGVKD. The CDR3 loop spans 13 amino acids. CDR3 residues: CATRSGRAYEQYF. CDR3 nucleotides: TGTGCCACCAGAAGCGGGAGGGCGTACGAGCAGTACTTC.

This clonotype was detected many times. The V gene is TRBV27, the J gene TRBJ1-1; the D gene is possibly TRBD1 (5 bases). The germline CDR1 and CDR2 sequences are MNHEY and SMNVEV (reference sequence). The CDR3 covers 15 residues. V lost 5 bases and J 2 bases, leaving 15 bases between the germline ends. CDR3 residues: CASSGTTGLNTEAFF. As DNA, the CDR3 is TGTGCCAGCAGTGGGACTACAGGATTAAACACTGAAGCTTTCTTT.

J is TRBJ2-7 and V is TRBV20-1, with D possibly matching TRBD2 (6 bases). V was trimmed by 6 bases and J by 2 bases, leaving 11 bases between them. Germline CDR1 and CDR2: DFQATT and SNEGSKA (reference sequence). This CDR3 has 12 residues. The CDR3, as DNA: TGCAGTGCCAAGTGGGGGGCCTACGAGCAGTACTTC. This gives the protein CSAKWGAYEQYF.

This clonotype was observed a single time. This CDR3 is CASSLDSDTQYF. The CDR3 DNA reads as TGTGCCAGCAGCTTAGACTCTGATACGCAGTATTTT. This sequence joins TRBV5-6 and TRBJ2-3, with D hard to call. Trimming left V 2 bases short and J 6 bases short, with 7 bases between. Germline lookup yields CDR1 SGHDT and CDR2 YYEEEE. The CDR3 is 12 amino acids.

In this sample, this clonotype turned up many times. V and J are TRBV12-3 or TRBV12-4 and TRBJ1-2; 7 nucleotides line up with TRBD1. This CDR3 spans 16 amino acids. After removal of 4 bases from V and 3 bases from J, the junction contained 11 bases not matched to a gene. The CDR3, as DNA: TGTGCCAGCAGTTCCTTCGACCGGGACAGCCACTATGGCTACACCTTC. Translation: CASSSFDRDSHYGYTF.

This clonotype was picked up a small number of times. This may come from a read error, since a much larger clone is one base off. CDR3 residues: CASSDGGSGETQYF. In nucleotides, the CDR3 is TGTGCCAGCAGTGATGGAGGGAGCGGGGAGACCCAGTACTTC. The chain combines TRBV6-2 or TRBV6-3 with TRBJ2-5, with D possibly being TRBD2 (6 bases). The CDR3 is made up of 14 amino acids. The germline gives CDR1 MNHEY, CDR2 SVGEGT. V lost 5 bases and J lost 5, with 15 bases in between.